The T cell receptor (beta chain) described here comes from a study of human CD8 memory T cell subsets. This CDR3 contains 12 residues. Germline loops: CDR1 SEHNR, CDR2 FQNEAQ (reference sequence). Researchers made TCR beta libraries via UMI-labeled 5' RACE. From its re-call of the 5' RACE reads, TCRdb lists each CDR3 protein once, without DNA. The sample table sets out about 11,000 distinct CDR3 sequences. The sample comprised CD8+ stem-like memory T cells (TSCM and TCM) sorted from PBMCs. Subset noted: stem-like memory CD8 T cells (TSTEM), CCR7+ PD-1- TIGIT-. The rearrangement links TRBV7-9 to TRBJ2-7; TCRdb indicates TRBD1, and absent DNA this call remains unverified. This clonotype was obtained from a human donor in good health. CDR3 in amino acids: CASGKGGNEQYF.